This T cell receptor beta chain was found in a study of T-cell reconstitution after alpha-beta-depleted transplantation in children. Germline V gene data show CDR1 as MDHEN and CDR2 as SYDVKM. The CDR3 has 14 residues. Turning to this clonotype: The junction departs from the called germline gene at one end, perhaps through a read error.

For TCRbeta, the library was prepared with unique molecular identifiers. TCRdb reprocessed the PCR reads via MiXCR and lists one record per CDR3 protein. The sample has around 71,000 distinct CDR3 sequences, approximately 7.3% seen once. Material: PBMCs from the stem cell graft donor, obtained from the stem cell graft. This receptor was identified in a human donor who donated a stem cell graft to a child with acute lymphoblastic leukemia. This chain links TRBV28 with TRBJ1-3, with D possibly matching TRBD1 (6 bases). The CDR3 DNA reads TGTGCTAGCAGTACTCGGACAGTCCCGAACACCATATATTTT. Amino acid sequence: CASSTRTVPNTIYF.